What follows are 6 T cell receptor beta chains derived from one specimen sequenced in a study of control samples from healthy donors and cancer patients. The repertoire was sequenced with immunoSEQ multiplex PCR; TCRdb's copy has only in-frame clones and lacks some. This table holds roughly 60,000 clones, 85% to 95% found once. The sample comprised blood. These receptors all stem from a man aged 25 to 40 in good health.

This rearrangement joins TRBV9 to TRBJ2-7, with D perhaps matching TRBD2 (5 bases). V was trimmed by 1 base and J by 7 bases, leaving 18 bases between them. Germline CDR1 is SGDLS and CDR2 is YYNGEE. The CDR3 totals 15 residues. CDR3 in amino acids: CASSVQASGNAEQYF. The CDR3 coding sequence is TGTGCCAGCAGCGTACAGGCTTCCGGGAACGCTGAGCAGTACTTC. Based on the CDR3 plus reference TRBV9 and TRBJ2-7, the full variable domain is DSGVTQTPKHLITATGQRVTLRCSPRSGDLSVYWYQQSLDQGLQFLIQYYNGEERAKGNILERFSAQQFPDLHSELNLSSLELGDSALYFCASSVQASGNAEQYFGPGTRLTVT.

The rearrangement uses TRBV6-5 and TRBJ1-2; D is uncertain. Germline loops: CDR1 MNHEY, CDR2 SVGAGI. Deletions cut 4 bases from V and 7 bases from J, with 10 bases between. This CDR3 spans 12 amino acids. CDR3 protein: CASSSLSGGYTF. DNA for the CDR3: TGTGCCAGCAGTTCTTTATCGGGTGGCTACACCTTC.

The chain couples TRBV30 to TRBJ1-1; D unresolved. CDR1 is GTSNPN, CDR2 SVGIG, per germline (reference sequence). The CDR3 sequence is 13 residues long. Trimming cost V 0 bases and J 1 base, with 6 bases left between them. The CDR3 sequence: CAWSVQRNTEAFF. The CDR3 nucleotides read TGTGCCTGGAGTGTGCAGCGGAACACTGAAGCTTTCTTT.

V is TRBV7-8 and J is TRBJ1-5; D is undetermined. The CDR3 consists of 14 residues. Trimming took 5 bases from V and 4 from J, leaving 12 bases between them. Germline V gives CDR1 SGHVS, CDR2 FQNEAQ. CDR3 region: CASSLRDFNQPQHF. The CDR3 DNA follows: TGTGCCAGCAGCCTCCGGGATTTTAATCAGCCCCAGCATTTT.

The chain uses TRBV19 and TRBJ2-3; 8 bases are a match to TRBD1. From germline, CDR1 is LNHDA and CDR2 SQIVND (reference sequence). CDR3 length equals 15 residues. V dropped 2 bases and J dropped 7; count of bases not matched to a gene: 8. The chain's CDR3 is CASSITSGGKNTQYF. CDR3 DNA sequence: TGTGCCAGTAGTATAACTTCAGGGGGCAAGAATACGCAGTATTTT.

The CDR3 DNA is TGTGCCAGCAGTTTATCGCTGGAGGGAAATTCACCCCTCCACTTT. It encodes CASSLSLEGNSPLHF. The chain combines TRBV27 with TRBJ1-6; D gene uncertain. This CDR3 spans 15 amino acids. V dropped 0 bases and J dropped 7 bases, with 10 bases sitting between them. Looked up from germline, CDR1 is MNHEY and CDR2 is SMNVEV (reference sequence).